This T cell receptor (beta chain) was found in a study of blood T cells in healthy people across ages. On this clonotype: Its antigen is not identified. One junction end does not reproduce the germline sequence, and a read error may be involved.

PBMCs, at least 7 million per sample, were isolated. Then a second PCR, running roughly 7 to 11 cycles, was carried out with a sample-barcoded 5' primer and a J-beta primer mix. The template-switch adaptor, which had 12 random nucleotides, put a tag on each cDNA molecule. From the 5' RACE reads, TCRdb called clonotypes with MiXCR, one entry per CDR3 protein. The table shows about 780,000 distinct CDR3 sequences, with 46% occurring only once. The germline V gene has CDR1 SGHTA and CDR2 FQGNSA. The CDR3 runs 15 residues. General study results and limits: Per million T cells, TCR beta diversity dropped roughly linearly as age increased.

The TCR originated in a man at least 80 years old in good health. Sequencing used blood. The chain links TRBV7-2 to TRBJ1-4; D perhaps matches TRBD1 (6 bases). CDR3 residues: CASSPQGITNEKPFF. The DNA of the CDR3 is TGTGCCAGCAGCCCTCAGGGGATTACTAATGAAAAACCGTTTTTT.